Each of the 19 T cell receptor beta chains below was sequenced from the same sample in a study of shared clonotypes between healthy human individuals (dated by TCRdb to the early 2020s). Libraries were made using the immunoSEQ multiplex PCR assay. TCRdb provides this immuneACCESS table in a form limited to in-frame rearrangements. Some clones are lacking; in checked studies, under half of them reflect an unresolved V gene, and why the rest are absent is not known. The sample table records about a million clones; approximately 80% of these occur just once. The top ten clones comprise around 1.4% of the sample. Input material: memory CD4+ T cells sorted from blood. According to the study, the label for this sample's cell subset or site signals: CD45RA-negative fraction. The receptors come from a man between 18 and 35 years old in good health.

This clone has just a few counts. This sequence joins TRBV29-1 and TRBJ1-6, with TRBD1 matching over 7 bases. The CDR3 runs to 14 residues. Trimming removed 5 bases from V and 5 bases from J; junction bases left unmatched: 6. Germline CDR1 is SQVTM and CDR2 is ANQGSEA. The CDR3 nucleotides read TGCAGCGTTCGGACAGGCAAGGATAATTCACCCCTCCACTTT. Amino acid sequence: CSVRTGKDNSPLHF.

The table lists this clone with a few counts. The CDR3 reads CAISQQEPSTEAFF. The CDR3 nucleotides are TGTGCCATCAGCCAACAGGAACCTAGCACTGAAGCTTTCTTT. The rearrangement uses TRBV10-3 and TRBJ1-1; possible D gene TRBD1, 5 bases. Trimming stripped 6 bases from V and 4 bases from J, with 15 bases between. This CDR3 has 14 residues. Germline-derived CDR1 and CDR2 are ENHRY and SYGVKD.

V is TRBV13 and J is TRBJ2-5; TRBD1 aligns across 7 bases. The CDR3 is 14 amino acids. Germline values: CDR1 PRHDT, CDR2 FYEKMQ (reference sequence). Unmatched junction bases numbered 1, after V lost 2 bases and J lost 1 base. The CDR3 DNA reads TGTGCCAGCAGCTTAAGGACAGGCCAAGAGACCCAGTACTTC. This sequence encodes CASSLRTGQETQYF.

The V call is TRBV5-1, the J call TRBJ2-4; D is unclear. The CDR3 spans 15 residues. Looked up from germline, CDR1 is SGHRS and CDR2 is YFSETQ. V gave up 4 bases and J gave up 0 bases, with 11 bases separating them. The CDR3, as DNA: TGCGCCAGCAGCCATGGAATAATAGCCAAAAACATTCAGTACTTC. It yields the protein CASSHGIIAKNIQYF.

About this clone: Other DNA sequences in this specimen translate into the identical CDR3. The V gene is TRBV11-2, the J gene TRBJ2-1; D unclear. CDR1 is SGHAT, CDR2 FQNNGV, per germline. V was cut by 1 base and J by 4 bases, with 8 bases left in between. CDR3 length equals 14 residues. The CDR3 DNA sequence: TGTGCCAGCAGCTTAGTAGGCCGGTACAATGAGCAGTTCTTC. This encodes CASSLVGRYNEQFF.

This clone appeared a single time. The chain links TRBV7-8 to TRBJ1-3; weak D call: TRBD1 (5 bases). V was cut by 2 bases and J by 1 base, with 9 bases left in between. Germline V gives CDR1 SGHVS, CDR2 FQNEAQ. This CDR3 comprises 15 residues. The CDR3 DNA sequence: TGTGCCAGCAGCTTATCGAGGGGATCTGGAAACACCATATATTTT. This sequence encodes CASSLSRGSGNTIYF. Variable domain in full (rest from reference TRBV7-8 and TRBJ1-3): GAGVSQSPRYKVAKRGQDVALRCDPISGHVSLFWYQQALGQGPEFLTYFQNEAQLDKSGLPSDRFFAERPEGSVSTLKIQRTQQEDSAVYLCASSLSRGSGNTIYFGEGSWLTVV.

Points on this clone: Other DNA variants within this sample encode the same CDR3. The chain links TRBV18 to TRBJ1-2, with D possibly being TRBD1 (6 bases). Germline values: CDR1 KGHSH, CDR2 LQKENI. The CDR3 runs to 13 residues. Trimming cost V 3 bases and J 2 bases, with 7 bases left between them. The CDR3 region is CASSPTGNYGYTF. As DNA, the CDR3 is TGTGCCAGCTCACCTACAGGGAACTATGGCTACACCTTC.

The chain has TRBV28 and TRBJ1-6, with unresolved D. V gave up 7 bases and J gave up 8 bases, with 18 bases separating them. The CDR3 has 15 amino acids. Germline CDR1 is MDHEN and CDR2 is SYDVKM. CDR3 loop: CASTNPTSLDSPLHF. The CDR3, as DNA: TGTGCCAGCACCAATCCTACGTCCCTTGATTCACCCCTCCACTTT.

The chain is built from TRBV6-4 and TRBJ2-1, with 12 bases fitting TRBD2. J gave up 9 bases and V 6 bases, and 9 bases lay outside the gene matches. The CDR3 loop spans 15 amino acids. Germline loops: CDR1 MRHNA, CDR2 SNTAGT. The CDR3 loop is CASSPGTSGLGEQFF. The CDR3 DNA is TGTGCCAGCAGCCCCGGGACTAGCGGGTTGGGTGAGCAGTTCTTC.

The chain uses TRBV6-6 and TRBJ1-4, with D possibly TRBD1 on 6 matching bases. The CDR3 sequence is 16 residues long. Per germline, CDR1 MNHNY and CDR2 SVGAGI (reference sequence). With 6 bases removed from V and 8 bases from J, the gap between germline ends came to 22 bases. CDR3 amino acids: CASSFLKPGAGEKLFF. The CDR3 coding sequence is TGTGCCAGCAGCTTTCTTAAGCCGGGGGCGGGAGAAAAACTGTTTTTT.

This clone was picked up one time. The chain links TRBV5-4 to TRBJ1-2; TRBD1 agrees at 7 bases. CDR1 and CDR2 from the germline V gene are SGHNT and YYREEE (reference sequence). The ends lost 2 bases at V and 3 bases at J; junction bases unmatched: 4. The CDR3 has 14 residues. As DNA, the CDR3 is TGTGCCAGCAGCTTTCAGGGGGACTACTATGGCTACACCTTC. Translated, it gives CASSFQGDYYGYTF.

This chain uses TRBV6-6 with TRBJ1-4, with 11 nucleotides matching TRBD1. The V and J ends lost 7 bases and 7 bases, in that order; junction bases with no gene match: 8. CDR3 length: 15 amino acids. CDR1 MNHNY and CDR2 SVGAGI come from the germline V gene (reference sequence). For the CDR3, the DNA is TGTGCCAGCAACCCTCCGGGACAGGGGGGTGAAAAACTGTTTTTT. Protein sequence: CASNPPGQGGEKLFF.

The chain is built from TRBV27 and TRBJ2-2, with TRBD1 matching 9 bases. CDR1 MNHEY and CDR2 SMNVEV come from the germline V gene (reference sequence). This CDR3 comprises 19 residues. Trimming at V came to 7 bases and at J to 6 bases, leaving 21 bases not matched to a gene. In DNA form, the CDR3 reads TGTGCCAGCACGTCTAATTTTCGACGACAGGGGGAGCAAGCCGGGGAGCTGTTTTTT. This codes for CASTSNFRRQGEQAGELFF.

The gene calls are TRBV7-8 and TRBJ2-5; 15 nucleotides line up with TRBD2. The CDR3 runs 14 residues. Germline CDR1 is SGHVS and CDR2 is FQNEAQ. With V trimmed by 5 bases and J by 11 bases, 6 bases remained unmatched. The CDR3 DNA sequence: TGTGCCAGCAGCCGAGGACTAGCGGGGGGGTATCAGTACTTC. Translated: CASSRGLAGGYQYF.

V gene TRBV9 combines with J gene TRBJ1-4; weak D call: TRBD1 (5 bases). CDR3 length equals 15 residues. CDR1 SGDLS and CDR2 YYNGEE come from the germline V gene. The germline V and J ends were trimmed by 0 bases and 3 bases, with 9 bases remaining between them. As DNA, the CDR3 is TGTGCCAGCAGCGTAGATACAGGATCTAATGAAAAACTGTTTTTT. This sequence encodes CASSVDTGSNEKLFF.

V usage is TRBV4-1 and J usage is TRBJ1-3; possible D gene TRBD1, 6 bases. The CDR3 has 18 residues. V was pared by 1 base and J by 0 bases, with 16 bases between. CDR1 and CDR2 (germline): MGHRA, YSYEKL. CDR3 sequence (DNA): TGCGCCAGCAGCCAAGGTCCATTAGACAGGTACTCTGGAAACACCATATATTTT. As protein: CASSQGPLDRYSGNTIYF.

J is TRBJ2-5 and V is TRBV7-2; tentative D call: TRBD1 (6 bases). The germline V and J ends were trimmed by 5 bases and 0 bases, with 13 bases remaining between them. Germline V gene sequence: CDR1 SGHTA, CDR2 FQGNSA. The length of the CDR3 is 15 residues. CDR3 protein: CASSPGQKYQETQYF. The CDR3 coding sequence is TGTGCCAGCAGCCCAGGACAGAAGTACCAAGAGACCCAGTACTTC.

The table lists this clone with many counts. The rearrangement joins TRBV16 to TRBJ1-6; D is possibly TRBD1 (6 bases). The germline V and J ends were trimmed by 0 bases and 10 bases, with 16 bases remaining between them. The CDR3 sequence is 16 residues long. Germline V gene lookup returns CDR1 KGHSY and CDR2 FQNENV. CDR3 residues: CASSQSGVTGKSPLHF. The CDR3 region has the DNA TGTGCCAGCAGCCAATCGGGGGTAACAGGGAAGTCACCCCTCCACTTT. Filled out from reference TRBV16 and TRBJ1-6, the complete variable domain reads GEEVAQTPKHLVRGEGQKAKLYCAPIKGHSYVFWYQQVLKNEFKFLISFQNENVFDETGMPKERFSAKCLPNSPCSLEIQATKLEDSAVYFCASSQSGVTGKSPLHFGNGTRLTVT.

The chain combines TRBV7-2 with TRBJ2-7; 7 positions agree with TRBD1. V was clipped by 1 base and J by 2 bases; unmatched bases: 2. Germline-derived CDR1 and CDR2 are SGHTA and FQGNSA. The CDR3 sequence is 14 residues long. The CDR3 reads CASSLDRGAYEQYF. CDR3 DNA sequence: TGTGCCAGCAGCTTAGACAGGGGAGCCTACGAGCAGTACTTC.